These 29 T cell receptor beta chains share one sample of origin, sequenced in a study of cytomegalovirus exposure and HLA in healthy donors (dated by TCRdb to the late 2010s). Receptors were amplified or captured by the immunoSEQ multiplex PCR assay. This immuneACCESS table, as held by TCRdb, lists in-frame sequences with V and J called but not all clones. Of the missing ones, under half trace to an unresolved V gene in checked studies; the others have no known cause. The sample contains around 300,000 clones, approximately 86% of them found a single time. The leading ten clones occupy less than 1.2% of the sample. Sequencing was done on a sample of PBMCs. These receptors originate from a woman younger than 30 in good health and CMV-seronegative.

This clone showed up just a few times. The V and J genes are TRBV28 and TRBJ1-5; no firm D call. V gave up 1 base and J gave up 4 bases, with 8 bases separating them. The CDR3 is 14 amino acids. Germline CDR1 reads MDHEN; CDR2 reads SYDVKM. CDR3 sequence (DNA): TGTGCCAGCAGTTTATCCCCGACAAATCAGCCCCAGCATTTT. Translation gives CASSLSPTNQPQHF.

The chain carries TRBV28 and TRBJ2-7; D may be TRBD1 (7 bases). The length of the CDR3 is 16 residues. V gave up 5 bases and J gave up 0 bases, with 17 bases separating them. Germline V gene data show CDR1 as MDHEN and CDR2 as SYDVKM. The chain's CDR3 is CASSALSGGYSYEQYF. The CDR3 DNA is TGTGCCAGCAGTGCACTCTCAGGGGGGTACTCCTACGAGCAGTACTTC.

This clone was seen a few times. The chain links TRBV19 to TRBJ2-3, with 10 positions matching TRBD2. Trimming at V came to 2 bases and at J to 3 bases, leaving 14 bases not matched to a gene. Germline CDR1 is LNHDA and CDR2 is SQIVND (reference sequence). CDR3 length equals 19 residues. CDR3 residues: CASSISSGSTGWGTDTQYF. CDR3 in DNA: TGTGCCAGTAGTATATCTAGCGGGAGTACAGGTTGGGGGACAGATACGCAGTATTTT.

This clone appeared once. The rearrangement links TRBV4-1 to TRBJ1-1; no clear D gene. In germline, CDR1 is MGHRA, CDR2 YSYEKL. Trimming stripped 3 bases from V and 2 bases from J, with 16 bases between. The CDR3 is made up of 16 amino acids. The CDR3 is CASSHPPNIHNTEAFF. CDR3 nucleotide sequence: TGCGCCAGCAGCCACCCTCCCAACATACATAACACTGAAGCTTTCTTT.

The chain has TRBV6-6 and TRBJ1-1; D perhaps matches TRBD1 (5 bases). The CDR3 totals 14 residues. Trimming cost V 5 bases and J 4 bases, with 14 bases left between them. Germline assignment: CDR1 MNHNY and CDR2 SVGAGI (reference sequence). The CDR3 bases are TGTGCCAGCAGTCCACTGGGGGGGAGCACTGAAGCTTTCTTT. It is translated as CASSPLGGSTEAFF.

CDR3 in amino acids: CASSLADSWIYEQYF. The CDR3 DNA is TGTGCCAGCAGCTTGGCCGACAGCTGGATCTACGAGCAGTACTTC. The V gene is TRBV5-6, the J gene TRBJ2-7; weak D call: TRBD1 (5 bases). V lost 0 bases to trimming and J lost 3 bases, with 13 bases between them. The CDR3 runs to 15 residues. Per the germline V gene, CDR1 is SGHDT and CDR2 is YYEEEE.

In this sample, this clone turned up once. The gene calls are TRBV27 and TRBJ2-7; 8 nucleotides agree with TRBD2. CDR3 length: 14 amino acids. V was pared by 4 bases and J by 4 bases, with 6 bases of the junction left unmatched. The germline V gene encodes CDR1 MNHEY and CDR2 SMNVEV (reference sequence). CDR3 sequence reads: CASSSGLAAYEQYF. As DNA, the CDR3 is TGTGCCAGCAGTTCCGGACTAGCCGCGTACGAGCAGTACTTC.

The genes are TRBV7-6 and TRBJ2-1; TRBD1 aligns across 9 bases. Looked up from germline, CDR1 is SGHVS and CDR2 is FNYEAQ. V trimming: 5 bases; J trimming: 5 bases; junction bases outside the gene matches: 4. This CDR3 is built from 14 residues. The CDR3 bases are TGTGCCAGCAGCCCGTGGGACAGGGACAATGAGCAGTTCTTC. This codes for CASSPWDRDNEQFF. The full variable domain, completed using reference TRBV7-6 and TRBJ2-1, is GAGVSQSPRYKVTKRGQDVALRCDPISGHVSLYWYRQALGQGPEFLTYFNYEAQQDKSGLPNDRFSAERPEGSISTLTIQRTEQRDSAMYRCASSPWDRDNEQFFGPGTRLTVL.

The V and J genes are TRBV27 and TRBJ2-1, with D maybe TRBD2 (5 bases). Germline V gives CDR1 MNHEY, CDR2 SMNVEV (reference sequence). The CDR3 spans 15 residues. The V and J ends lost 6 bases and 10 bases respectively, with 22 bases between them. CDR3 sequence: CASSIATPARGEQFF. The CDR3 coding sequence is TGTGCCAGCAGCATAGCGACACCAGCACGAGGGGAGCAGTTCTTC.

Only a few counts were recorded for this clone. This CDR3 is CASRIDRVSGNTIYF. CDR3 nucleotides: TGCGCCAGCAGGATCGACAGGGTCTCTGGAAACACCATATATTTT. The V call is TRBV10-2, the J call TRBJ1-3, with 7 bases fitting TRBD1. The germline V gene encodes CDR1 WSHSY and CDR2 SAAADI. After removal of 6 bases from V and 0 bases from J, the junction contained 5 bases not matched to a gene. This CDR3 contains 15 residues.

The chain links TRBV7-9 to TRBJ1-2; D is perhaps TRBD1 (6 bases). Looked up from germline, CDR1 is SEHNR and CDR2 is FQNEAQ (reference sequence). The CDR3 sequence is 12 residues long. Trimming took 7 bases from V and 5 from J, leaving 11 bases between them. The CDR3 nucleotides read TGTGCCAGCACCCAGGACAGTTATGGCTACACCTTC. Translating gives CASTQDSYGYTF.

This chain joins TRBV9 and TRBJ2-2; possible D gene TRBD2, 5 bases. The CDR3 consists of 17 residues. The V end lost 3 bases, the J end lost 0 bases, and 15 bases lay between the germline ends. Germline loops: CDR1 SGDLS, CDR2 YYNGEE. CDR3 sequence (DNA): TGTGCCAGCAGCGACACGACCGGAGGCCCGAACACCGGGGAGCTGTTTTTT. Protein sequence: CASSDTTGGPNTGELFF. The entire variable domain, with the rest obtained from reference TRBV9 and TRBJ2-2, is as follows: DSGVTQTPKHLITATGQRVTLRCSPRSGDLSVYWYQQSLDQGLQFLIQYYNGEERAKGNILERFSAQQFPDLHSELNLSSLELGDSALYFCASSDTTGGPNTGELFFGEGSRLTVL.

CDR3 region: CATSSLWAGSTDTQYF. As DNA, the CDR3 is TGTGCCACCAGCTCCCTATGGGCCGGCAGCACAGATACGCAGTATTTT. The rearrangement links TRBV15 to TRBJ2-3; D unresolved. Deletions cut 5 bases from V and 0 bases from J, with 15 bases between. This CDR3 comprises 16 residues. From germline, CDR1 is LNHNV and CDR2 YYDKDF (reference sequence).

The rearrangement uses TRBV5-6 and TRBJ1-5; D perhaps matches TRBD1 (5 bases). Trimming shortened V by 3 bases and J by 1 base, and 14 bases separated the two germline ends. Germline assignment: CDR1 SGHDT and CDR2 YYEEEE. CDR3 length: 16 amino acids. Here the CDR3 DNA reads TGTGCCAGCAGCTCCTACGCCGGGGGAAGCAATCAGCCCCAGCATTTT. Amino acid sequence: CASSSYAGGSNQPQHF.

This chain links TRBV4-1 with TRBJ2-1, with D possibly being TRBD2 (6 bases). The CDR3 has 17 amino acids. CDR1 MGHRA and CDR2 YSYEKL come from the germline V gene. Between the trimmed V and J ends, which lost 4 bases and 0 bases, there was a span of 16 bases. CDR3 DNA: TGCGCCAGCAGCCCCCTCCGGGAGCGGCTCTCCTACAATGAGCAGTTCTTC. It translates to CASSPLRERLSYNEQFF.

The rearrangement uses TRBV27 and TRBJ1-1; TRBD1 agrees at 8 bases. Germline V CDR1 and CDR2: MNHEY, SMNVEV (reference sequence). The CDR3 covers 15 residues. V gave up 4 bases and J gave up 1 base; unmatched junction bases: 5. CDR3 sequence (DNA): TGTGCCAGCAGTTCTTTTGGACAGGGGAACACTGAAGCTTTCTTT. As protein: CASSSFGQGNTEAFF.

In its sample, this clone was seen once. The chain links TRBV6-1 to TRBJ1-1; no clear D. CDR1 and CDR2 from the germline V gene are MNHNS and SASEGT. This CDR3 comprises 14 residues. Deletions cut 7 bases from V and 1 base from J, with 13 bases between. The DNA of the CDR3 is TGTGCCAGCACCCCCAGTTGGTCGAACACTGAAGCTTTCTTT. This sequence encodes CASTPSWSNTEAFF.

The chain joins TRBV27 to TRBJ1-3; no definite D call. In germline, CDR1 is MNHEY, CDR2 SMNVEV (reference sequence). CDR3 length: 15 amino acids. The V end lost 7 bases, the J end lost 0 bases, and 13 bases lay between the germline ends. This CDR3 is CASTPLPNSGNTIYF. In nucleotides, the CDR3 is TGTGCCAGCACCCCACTCCCAAACTCTGGAAACACCATATATTTT.

The rearrangement joins TRBV6-5 to TRBJ2-1, with TRBD2 matching over 10 bases. CDR1 is MNHEY and CDR2 is SVGAGI in the germline V gene. This CDR3 region has 15 residues. The V and J ends lost 0 bases and 6 bases, in that order; junction bases with no gene match: 2. The CDR3 spells CASSYSKRGGNEQFF. The CDR3 coding sequence is TGTGCCAGCAGTTACTCTAAGCGGGGGGGCAATGAGCAGTTCTTC.

The V gene is TRBV11-3, the J gene TRBJ2-5, with D possibly being TRBD2 (6 bases). V lost 5 bases, J lost 5 bases, and 21 bases lay in between. The CDR3 length is 16 residues. Germline V gives CDR1 SGHNT, CDR2 YENEEA. The CDR3 region has the DNA TGTGCCAGCAGCCTCGGGGAGGCGGCCCTGTCGGAGACCCAGTACTTC. Translating it yields CASSLGEAALSETQYF. The variable domain in full, completed from reference TRBV11-3 and TRBJ2-5, reads EAGVVQSPRYKIIEKKQPVAFWCNPISGHNTLYWYLQNLGQGPELLIRYENEEAVDDSQLPKDRFSAERLKGVDSTLKIQPAELGDSAVYLCASSLGEAALSETQYFGPGTRLLVL.

The rearrangement joins TRBV11-2 to TRBJ2-7; TRBD2 matches 8 bases. Germline-derived CDR1 and CDR2 are SGHAT and FQNNGV. The trim removed 1 base at V and 2 bases at J, leaving 4 bases unmatched. The CDR3 loop spans 15 amino acids. CDR3 region: CASSLVASGPYEQYF. The CDR3 nucleotides read TGTGCCAGCAGCTTAGTGGCTAGCGGGCCCTACGAGCAGTACTTC.

The chain has TRBV18 and TRBJ2-5; 10 bases are shared with TRBD1. This CDR3 has 16 amino acids. V lost 2 bases and J lost 5; bases outside the gene matches: 8. Germline V gene data show CDR1 as KGHSH and CDR2 as LQKENI. CDR3 in DNA: TGTGCCAGCTCACCAAGGACAGGGGGGATGACGGAGACCCAGTACTTC. This gives the protein CASSPRTGGMTETQYF.

J is TRBJ1-3 and V is TRBV30; D gene ambiguous. Trimming removed 5 bases from V and 3 bases from J, with 11 bases in between. Germline loops: CDR1 GTSNPN, CDR2 SVGIG (reference sequence). The CDR3 sequence is 13 residues long. For the CDR3, the DNA is TGTGCCTGGGAGTCGGGGTTTGGAAACACCATATATTTT. It codes for CAWESGFGNTIYF.

V usage is TRBV7-9 and J usage is TRBJ1-2; 7 bases align to TRBD1. CDR1 is SEHNR and CDR2 is FQNEAQ in the germline V gene (reference sequence). V shed 1 base and J 5 bases; nucleotides not matched to a gene: 7. The CDR3 has 15 amino acids. CDR3 DNA: TGTGCCAGCAGCTTAGTAGAGGGGGCGAGATATGGCTACACCTTC. Residues: CASSLVEGARYGYTF.

The V and J genes are TRBV30 and TRBJ2-5; possibly TRBD1 for D (5 bases). The CDR3 contains 14 residues. V shed 2 bases and J shed 5 bases, with 15 bases lying between them. The germline CDR1 and CDR2 sequences are GTSNPN and SVGIG (reference sequence). For the CDR3, the DNA is TGTGCCTGGAGTCAAGGGGCCTCTAAGGAGACCCAGTACTTC. Its translation is CAWSQGASKETQYF.

The V call is TRBV7-9, the J call TRBJ1-2, with 11 bases matching TRBD1. The CDR3 runs 15 residues. Per germline, CDR1 SEHNR and CDR2 FQNEAQ (reference sequence). The trim removed 5 bases at V and 0 bases at J, leaving 2 bases unmatched. CDR3 coding DNA: TGTGCCAGCAGCCAGGGACAGGGGGCTAACTATGGCTACACCTTC. Its translation is CASSQGQGANYGYTF. Supplemented by reference TRBV7-9 and TRBJ1-2, the full variable domain reads DTGVSQNPRHKITKRGQNVTFRCDPISEHNRLYWYRQTLGQGPEFLTYFQNEAQLEKSRLLSDRFSAERPKGSFSTLEIQRTEQGDSAMYLCASSQGQGANYGYTFGSGTRLTVV.

V and J are TRBV10-3 and TRBJ1-2; 8 bases match TRBD1. Germline V CDR1 and CDR2: ENHRY, SYGVKD. The CDR3 has 13 amino acids. J lost 4 bases, V lost 6 bases, and 4 bases had no gene match. The CDR3 sequence: CAISGQGAYGYTF. In DNA form, the CDR3 reads TGTGCCATCAGCGGGCAGGGGGCCTATGGCTACACCTTC.

This sequence joins TRBV6-1 and TRBJ1-2; perhaps TRBD1 as D (5 bases). This CDR3 comprises 13 residues. Per the germline V gene, CDR1 is MNHNS and CDR2 is SASEGT. V gave up 2 bases and J gave up 12 bases, with 16 bases separating them. The CDR3 region has the DNA TGTGCCAGCAGTGAAATAAAGGGGTCGTGGAACACCTTC. Its translation is CASSEIKGSWNTF.

This chain joins TRBV9 and TRBJ1-5, with D possibly matching TRBD1 (6 bases). In germline, CDR1 is SGDLS, CDR2 YYNGEE. V was pared by 3 bases and J by 5 bases, with 12 bases between. The CDR3 runs to 14 residues. CDR3 sequence reads: CASSAADSDQPQHF. The CDR3 DNA is TGTGCCAGCAGCGCAGCGGACAGCGATCAGCCCCAGCATTTT. The full variable domain, completed using reference TRBV9 and TRBJ1-5, is DSGVTQTPKHLITATGQRVTLRCSPRSGDLSVYWYQQSLDQGLQFLIQYYNGEERAKGNILERFSAQQFPDLHSELNLSSLELGDSALYFCASSAADSDQPQHFGDGTRLSIL.